The next 25 T cell receptor beta chains were all read from a single sample in a study of response to subunit inactivated influenza vaccine. TCRdb processed the RT-PCR reads anew with MiXCR; each CDR3 protein has one entry. Of approximately 230,000 distinct CDR3 sequences in the sample, over 9% were seen once. Here the sequenced sample was non-naive T cells sorted from PBMCs, taken less than 15 days before vaccination. The receptors derive from a man in his fifties who received an inactivated influenza vaccine.

The chain uses TRBV28 and TRBJ1-1; 9 positions agree with TRBD1. V lost 4 bases and J lost 4; bases outside the gene matches: 7. Germline loops: CDR1 MDHEN, CDR2 SYDVKM. This CDR3 contains 15 residues. The CDR3 bases are TGTGCCAGCAGTTCACAGGGGGCCCCAGGCACTGAAGCTTTCTTT. It specifies CASSSQGAPGTEAFF.

The chain couples TRBV5-1 to TRBJ2-5, with a tentative D call TRBD2 (6 bases). Trimming took 4 bases from V and 5 from J, leaving 18 bases between them. The CDR3 covers 15 residues. CDR1 and CDR2 from the germline V gene are SGHRS and YFSETQ. In DNA, the CDR3 is TGCGCCAGCAGCAAAGGGACTGAGAGTAGGGAGACCCAGTACTTC. This sequence encodes CASSKGTESRETQYF.

This clonotype was found a few times. This rearrangement joins TRBV5-1 to TRBJ1-5; D remains unclear. The V and J ends lost 5 bases and 0 bases respectively, with 9 bases between them. This CDR3 is 14 amino acids long. Germline V gene lookup returns CDR1 SGHRS and CDR2 YFSETQ. The CDR3 DNA follows: TGCGCCAGCAGACCGACCTATAGCAATCAGCCCCAGCATTTT. Its translation: CASRPTYSNQPQHF.

The table lists this clonotype with a few counts. The chain is built from TRBV28 and TRBJ1-2; D gene ambiguous. The CDR3 has 17 residues. Per germline, CDR1 MDHEN and CDR2 SYDVKM. The V gene lost 2 bases and the J gene lost 2 bases, with 18 bases spanning the gap. CDR3 nucleotides: TGTGCCAGCAGTTTACTTCCCGACGGTGGGAGGAACTATGGCTACACCTTC. Translation: CASSLLPDGGRNYGYTF.

V usage is TRBV20-1 and J usage is TRBJ1-1; no firm D call. CDR1 and CDR2 (germline): DFQATT, SNEGSKA (reference sequence). Trimming removed 0 bases from V and 0 bases from J, with 11 bases in between. The CDR3 length is 15 residues. CDR3 DNA sequence: TGCAGTGCTAGAGAATCTAGAGTGATGAACACTGAAGCTTTCTTT. It is translated as CSARESRVMNTEAFF.

A few counts support this clonotype. The genes are TRBV5-1 and TRBJ2-6; D is ambiguous. Looked up from germline, CDR1 is SGHRS and CDR2 is YFSETQ. The CDR3 loop spans 15 amino acids. Trimming removed 0 bases at V and 2 bases at J, with 6 bases between. In nucleotides, the CDR3 is TGCGCCAGCAGCTTGGAGGCCGCTGGGGCCAACGTCCTGACTTTC. It translates to CASSLEAAGANVLTF.

Details on this clonotype: A much larger clone differs by one base, so this may be a read error. This sequence joins TRBV20-1 and TRBJ1-2; 7 nucleotides match TRBD1. The CDR3 totals 14 residues. CDR1 is DFQATT, CDR2 SNEGSKA, per germline (reference sequence). The CDR3 reads CTATGIKTGEGYTF. Here the CDR3 DNA reads TGCACTGCCACCGGAATCAAAACAGGGGAAGGCTACACCTTC.

There are a few counts of this clonotype. The chain is built from TRBV5-1 and TRBJ2-7, with a tentative D call TRBD1 (6 bases). This CDR3 has 15 residues. The V gene's germline CDR1 is SGHRS and CDR2 YFSETQ. V gave up 0 bases and J gave up 3 bases, with 13 bases separating them. CDR3 DNA sequence: TGCGCCAGCAGCTTGGCATACGGCAGGGGCTACGAGCAGTACTTC. Translating gives CASSLAYGRGYEQYF. Full variable domain (missing parts from reference TRBV5-1 and TRBJ2-7): KAGVTQTPRYLIKTRGQQVTLSCSPISGHRSVSWYQQTPGQGLQFLFEYFSETQRNKGNFPGRFSGRQFSNSRSEMNVSTLELGDSALYLCASSLAYGRGYEQYFGPGTRLTVT.

This clonotype came up many times. This rearrangement joins TRBV10-3 to TRBJ2-7; D is ambiguous. V was cut by 2 bases and J by 1 base, with 9 bases left in between. The CDR3 loop spans 14 amino acids. Germline CDR1 is ENHRY and CDR2 is SYGVKD. As DNA, the CDR3 is TGTGCCATCAGTGAGCCCTTTAGTTCCTACGAGCAGTACTTC. It translates to CAISEPFSSYEQYF.

This clonotype was counted a single time. The conserved phenylalanine or tryptophan normally closing the CDR3 is absent here, so this likely arose from a read error. The CDR3 region is CASSSSWGLKKPETQYS. CDR3 nucleotides: TGTGCCAGCAGCTCCTCTTGGGGACTAAAGAAACCGGAGACCCAGTACTCC. The chain uses TRBV7-9 and TRBJ2-5, with 7 positions matching TRBD2. The trim removed 4 bases at V and 5 bases at J, leaving 16 bases unmatched. CDR1 and CDR2 from the germline V gene are SEHNR and FQNEAQ (reference sequence). This CDR3 contains 17 residues.

This clonotype occurred a few times. The rearrangement links TRBV20-1 to TRBJ2-3, with 9 bases that match TRBD2. This CDR3 region has 14 residues. V trimming: 3 bases; J trimming: 2 bases; junction bases outside the gene matches: 3. Germline V gene data show CDR1 as DFQATT and CDR2 as SNEGSKA (reference sequence). Written as DNA, the CDR3 is TGCAGTGCTAGGCTAGCGGGACCCACAGATACGCAGTATTTT. Protein product: CSARLAGPTDTQYF.

This clonotype occurred many times. The chain couples TRBV3-1 to TRBJ2-7, with D possibly TRBD2 on 6 matching bases. Germline CDR1 and CDR2: LGHDT and YNNKEL (reference sequence). V was clipped by 6 bases and J by 3 bases, with 15 bases between them. The CDR3 length is 14 residues. The CDR3 DNA is TGTGCCAGCAGTCGGGGACTCGAAATCTACGAGCAGTACTTC. Protein sequence: CASSRGLEIYEQYF.

The J gene is TRBJ2-6, the V gene TRBV5-1, with unresolved D. The CDR3 has 15 residues. Looked up from germline, CDR1 is SGHRS and CDR2 is YFSETQ. The ends were cut back, 1 base at V and 0 bases at J, with 5 bases in the middle. The CDR3 DNA is TGCGCCAGCAGCTTGATGTCCTCTGGGGCCAACGTCCTGACTTTC. It specifies CASSLMSSGANVLTF.

This clonotype came up many times. The chain couples TRBV12-3 or TRBV12-4 to TRBJ2-7; the match to TRBD1 covers 7 bases. V was clipped by 3 bases and J by 0 bases; unmatched bases: 8. This CDR3 has 16 amino acids. The CDR3, as DNA: TGTGCCAGCAGTTTTTCACAGGGGTTTCTCTCCTACGAGCAGTACTTC. It translates to CASSFSQGFLSYEQYF.

This clonotype has a handful of counts. This chain uses TRBV2 with TRBJ2-1, with 11 bases identical to TRBD1. The V gene's germline CDR1 is SNHLY and CDR2 FYNNEI. Trimming took 6 bases from V and 7 from J; bases not matched to a gene: 11. The CDR3 totals 16 residues. CDR3 loop: CASSHLGQGAGNEQFF. The DNA for the CDR3 is TGTGCCAGCAGCCACCTTGGACAGGGGGCAGGTAATGAGCAGTTCTTC. The full variable domain, rest sourced from reference TRBV2 and TRBJ2-1, is EPEVTQTPSHQVTQMGQEVILRCVPISNHLYFYWYRQILGQKVEFLVSFYNNEISEKSEIFDDQFSVERPDGSNFTLKIRSTKLEDSAMYFCASSHLGQGAGNEQFFGPGTRLTVL.

The sample holds many counts of this clonotype. The chain uses TRBV7-9 and TRBJ1-2; TRBD1 might be the D (6 bases). Trimming removed 0 bases at V and 3 bases at J, with 17 bases between. The CDR3 is 17 residues long. From germline, CDR1 is SEHNR and CDR2 FQNEAQ (reference sequence). DNA of the CDR3: TGTGCCAGCAGCTTAGCGTGGACCGGGACAATTGACTATGGCTACACCTTC. This gives the protein CASSLAWTGTIDYGYTF.

This rearrangement joins TRBV5-4 to TRBJ2-1; 8 bases are shared with TRBD1. Trimming at V came to 4 bases and at J to 0 bases, leaving 3 bases not matched to a gene. The CDR3 extends over 15 amino acids. In germline, CDR1 is SGHNT, CDR2 YYREEE (reference sequence). CDR3 DNA: TGTGCCAGCAGCCGCGGGACAGGCTCCTACAATGAGCAGTTCTTC. Protein product: CASSRGTGSYNEQFF.

This clonotype is labeled as medium-sized (0.01 to 0.1%). The genes are TRBV2 and TRBJ2-7; 7 positions agree with TRBD2. Germline V gene lookup returns CDR1 SNHLY and CDR2 FYNNEI. This CDR3 is 13 amino acids long. Losses at the gene ends were 6 bases for V and 2 bases for J; bases not matched to a gene: 4. In nucleotides, the CDR3 is TGTGCCAGCAGCCGGGACTACACCTACGAGCAGTACTTC. Protein product: CASSRDYTYEQYF.

The rearrangement joins TRBV29-1 to TRBJ2-5; the D gene is possibly TRBD2 (5 bases). CDR3 size: 15 residues. CDR1 SQVTM and CDR2 ANQGSEA come from the germline V gene. V lost 0 bases to trimming and J lost 7 bases, with 18 bases between them. The CDR3 nucleotides read TGCAGCGTTGAAGATTCGGACTTCAAACTCGGGACCCAGTACTTC. Encoded protein: CSVEDSDFKLGTQYF.

This clonotype was counted only a few times. The gene calls are TRBV18 and TRBJ1-2; D is ambiguous. CDR1 and CDR2 (germline): KGHSH, LQKENI. The ends were cut back, 2 bases at V and 5 bases at J, with 12 bases in the middle. CDR3 length: 14 amino acids. CDR3: CASSPSTDAYGYTF. DNA of the CDR3: TGTGCCAGCTCACCATCGACGGACGCTTATGGCTACACCTTC.

There are a few counts of this clonotype. J is TRBJ2-6 and V is TRBV18; D is ambiguous. The V gene lost 3 bases and the J gene lost 0 bases, with 6 bases spanning the gap. CDR1 is KGHSH, CDR2 LQKENI, per germline. The CDR3 is made up of 15 amino acids. In DNA form, the CDR3 reads TGTGCCAGCTCACCCTCAGTCTCTGGGGCCAACGTCCTGACTTTC. It translates to CASSPSVSGANVLTF.

This clonotype was detected only a few times. The genes are TRBV3-1 and TRBJ2-1; 9 bases map to TRBD2. In germline, CDR1 is LGHDT, CDR2 YNNKEL (reference sequence). The V and J ends lost 3 bases and 12 bases, in that order; junction bases with no gene match: 3. This CDR3 region has 12 residues. The DNA for the CDR3 is TGTGCCAGCAGCCAGGAAGCGGGGGGGCAGTTCTTC. Its translation is CASSQEAGGQFF.

This clonotype has a handful of counts. The chain joins TRBV7-2 to TRBJ2-3; D unresolved. The CDR3 covers 15 residues. Germline loops: CDR1 SGHTA, CDR2 FQGNSA. With 1 base removed from V and 1 base from J, the gap between germline ends came to 9 bases. The CDR3 nucleotides read TGTGCCAGCAGCTTAGGGCCCTCCCGCACAGATACGCAGTATTTT. Its protein product is CASSLGPSRTDTQYF.

This clonotype has more than one count but fewer than ten. The chain couples TRBV30 to TRBJ2-1; 11 bases map to TRBD2. The length of the CDR3 is 15 residues. CDR1 and CDR2 (germline): GTSNPN, SVGIG (reference sequence). After removal of 3 bases from V and 3 bases from J, the junction contained 4 bases not matched to a gene. The CDR3: CAWRGTSGGYNEQFF. In nucleotides, the CDR3 is TGTGCCTGGAGAGGGACTAGCGGAGGCTACAATGAGCAGTTCTTC.

The chain couples TRBV4-3 to TRBJ2-5, with D hard to call. V lost 4 bases and J lost 3, with 15 bases in between. The CDR3 loop spans 15 amino acids. Germline V gives CDR1 LGHNA, CDR2 YSLEER. CDR3 region: CASSPLPDGKETQYF. The CDR3 DNA reads as TGCGCCAGCAGCCCCCTTCCCGACGGCAAAGAGACCCAGTACTTC.